The 20 T cell receptor beta chains below come from one sample, sequenced in a study of cytomegalovirus exposure and HLA in healthy donors (dated by TCRdb to the late 2010s). Receptors were amplified or captured by the immunoSEQ multiplex PCR assay. For the multiplex PCR, a mixture combining 60 forward primers for TCR Vbeta segments and 13 reverse primers for TCR Jbeta segments was used. As stored in TCRdb, this immuneACCESS dataset retains in-frame rearrangements with V and J assigned. A fraction of the clones does not appear; measured against another copy, unresolved V genes explain less than half of the discrepancy, and the remainder lacks a known reason. Counted in this sample were approximately 160,000 clones; roughly 73% of them appeared once. Together, the top ten hold about 4.9% of the sample. Material for sequencing was PBMCs. The receptors originated from a male donor in good health and CMV-seronegative.

The chain combines TRBV5-1 with TRBJ2-5, with 9 bases identical to TRBD1. The germline V gene has CDR1 SGHRS and CDR2 YFSETQ. J was trimmed by 2 bases and V by 2 bases; bases with no gene match: 4. CDR3 size: 15 residues. The DNA for the CDR3 is TGCGCCAGCAGCTTTGGACAGGGGAGGCAAGAGACCCAGTACTTC. Translation: CASSFGQGRQETQYF.

This chain links TRBV15 with TRBJ2-4, with a possible D match to TRBD1 (6 bases). Germline V gives CDR1 LNHNV, CDR2 YYDKDF (reference sequence). Trimming stripped 0 bases from V and 8 bases from J, with 14 bases between. The CDR3 has 15 residues. The CDR3 DNA reads TGTGCCACCAGCAGAGATCCCAGGGGCGTAGACATTCAGTACTTC. Its translation: CATSRDPRGVDIQYF.

The V call is TRBV4-2, the J call TRBJ2-7; 8 bases agree with TRBD1. Germline lookup yields CDR1 LGHNA and CDR2 YNFKEQ. The CDR3 contains 16 residues. V lost 4 bases to trimming and J lost 2 bases; unmatched junction nucleotides: 10. The CDR3 here is CASSRAGQGVTYEQYF. Here the CDR3 DNA reads TGTGCCAGCAGCCGCGCAGGACAGGGAGTCACCTACGAGCAGTACTTC.

This clone is a singleton in its sample. This chain links TRBV2 with TRBJ2-7; the D is unclear. With 4 bases removed from V and 3 bases from J, the gap between germline ends came to 10 bases. The CDR3 has 13 amino acids. The germline gives CDR1 SNHLY, CDR2 FYNNEI. CDR3 coding DNA: TGTGCCAGCAGTGCCTCACTACTCTACGAGCAGTACTTC. Translated: CASSASLLYEQYF.

The V call is TRBV7-9, the J call TRBJ2-1; 7 nucleotides line up with TRBD2. Germline CDR1 SEHNR, CDR2 FQNEAQ (reference sequence). Trimming took 3 bases from V and 7 from J; bases not matched to a gene: 9. The CDR3 is made up of 15 amino acids. The DNA for the CDR3 is TGTGCCAGCAGCTTCCCCGGACTAGTAATGAATGAGCAGTTCTTC. It codes for CASSFPGLVMNEQFF.

The V and J genes are TRBV5-1 and TRBJ1-4, with a weak D call TRBD1 (6 bases). The CDR3 is made up of 16 amino acids. CDR1 SGHRS and CDR2 YFSETQ come from the germline V gene. V was shortened by 4 bases and J by 4 bases, with 17 bases between the two germline ends. The CDR3, as DNA: TGCGCCAGCAGCCCGGGACACGGCAACGGTAATGAAAAACTGTTTTTT. Its translation: CASSPGHGNGNEKLFF.

The CDR3 loop is CASSPGREQFF. The CDR3 bases are TGTGCCAGCAGCCCCGGGAGGGAGCAGTTCTTC. This chain links TRBV7-9 with TRBJ2-1; 7 positions agree with TRBD2. Germline V gives CDR1 SEHNR, CDR2 FQNEAQ (reference sequence). The CDR3 totals 11 residues. The J segment lost 10 bases and the V segment lost 5 bases, leaving 2 bases of the junction unmatched.

This clone came up a few times. The chain is built from TRBV5-4 and TRBJ1-1; D call uncertain. CDR1 and CDR2 (germline): SGHNT, YYREEE (reference sequence). Deletions cut 5 bases from V and 10 bases from J, with 18 bases between. The CDR3 runs 13 residues. The CDR3 region has the DNA TGTGCCAGCAGGTTTTGGGGATCGGGAGGAGCTTTCTTT. Translating it yields CASRFWGSGGAFF.

With regard to this clone: One end of the junction fails to match germline, which may point to a read error. The chain joins TRBV2 to TRBJ2-7, with D perhaps matching TRBD2 (6 bases). Germline CDR1 SNHLY, CDR2 FYNNEI. This CDR3 comprises 14 residues. DNA for the CDR3: TGTGCCAGCAGGTCCCCCCGGGACTCCTCCGAGCAGTACTTC. It translates to CASRSPRDSSEQYF.

The sample holds a few counts of this clone. The gene calls are TRBV6-6 and TRBJ1-2, with D possibly TRBD1 on 6 matching bases. Trimming removed 0 bases at V and 5 bases at J, with 13 bases between. CDR3 size: 15 residues. Germline lookup yields CDR1 MNHNY and CDR2 SVGAGI (reference sequence). CDR3 in amino acids: CASSYSRGARYGYTF. DNA of the CDR3: TGTGCCAGCAGTTACTCACGGGGGGCCAGATATGGCTACACCTTC.

This sequence joins TRBV7-9 and TRBJ2-4; a possible D gene is TRBD2 (5 bases). Deletions cut 0 bases from V and 3 bases from J, with 6 bases between. Germline-derived CDR1 and CDR2 are SEHNR and FQNEAQ (reference sequence). CDR3 length: 14 amino acids. The CDR3 protein is CASSLAGSKNIQYF. DNA for the CDR3: TGTGCCAGCAGCTTAGCAGGGAGCAAAAACATTCAGTACTTC.

This chain links TRBV19 with TRBJ2-7; D remains unclear. The CDR3 sequence is 13 residues long. The germline CDR1 and CDR2 sequences are LNHDA and SQIVND (reference sequence). With 3 bases removed from V and 3 bases from J, the gap between germline ends came to 9 bases. CDR3 loop: CASSIAQHYEQYF. The CDR3 DNA sequence: TGTGCCAGTAGTATCGCACAGCACTACGAGCAGTACTTC.

The chain has TRBV15 and TRBJ2-3; possibly TRBD1 for D (6 bases). This CDR3 is built from 16 residues. Between the trimmed V and J ends, which lost 2 bases and 0 bases, there was a span of 12 bases. CDR1 is LNHNV, CDR2 YYDKDF, per germline (reference sequence). CDR3 region: CATSRRTVTSTDTQYF. The CDR3 nucleotides read TGTGCCACCAGCAGAAGGACAGTCACTAGCACAGATACGCAGTATTTT. The full variable domain, with the rest looked up from reference TRBV15 and TRBJ2-3, is DAMVIQNPRYQVTQFGKPVTLSCSQTLNHNVMYWYQQKSSQAPKLLFHYYDKDFNNEADTPDNFQSRRPNTSFCFLDIRSPGLGDTAMYLCATSRRTVTSTDTQYFGPGTRLTVL.

Only one count was recorded for this clone. The rearrangement joins TRBV21-1 to TRBJ2-7; whether TRBD1, the table's D call, matches the DNA was not checked. TRBV21-1 is an annotated pseudogene. This CDR3 is built from 15 residues. For the CDR3, the DNA is TGTGCCAGCAGCACCGTTACAGGGGGCGATTACGAGCAGTACTTC. Its protein is CASSTVTGGDYEQYF.

The chain links TRBV4-2 to TRBJ2-2, with D uncertain. The CDR3 runs to 14 residues. Trimming left V 3 bases short and J 3 bases short, with 8 bases between. The V gene's germline CDR1 is LGHNA and CDR2 YNFKEQ. The CDR3: CASSQAFYTGELFF. The DNA for the CDR3 is TGTGCCAGCAGCCAGGCCTTCTACACCGGGGAGCTGTTTTTT.

For this clone: This is likely an artifact of a read error, given a far larger clone one base away. The CDR3 DNA follows: TGTGCCAGCAGCCCCGGGACAGGGTCCTACGAGCAGTACTTC. Translation gives CASSPGTGSYEQYF. V usage is TRBV4-2 and J usage is TRBJ2-7; 9 positions agree with TRBD1. CDR1 is LGHNA and CDR2 is YNFKEQ in the germline V gene. CDR3 size: 14 residues. V was pared by 4 bases and J by 1 base, with 2 bases of the junction left unmatched.

The J gene is TRBJ2-7, the V gene TRBV18, with TRBD2 matching 8 bases. This CDR3 contains 13 residues. V lost 4 bases, J lost 2 bases, and 1 base stayed unmatched. Looked up from germline, CDR1 is KGHSH and CDR2 is LQKENI. CDR3 nucleotide sequence: TGTGCCAGCTCACAGCGGGGGCCCTACGAGCAGTACTTC. It specifies CASSQRGPYEQYF.

This clone appeared a few times. V and J are TRBV28 and TRBJ1-1; TRBD1 might be the D (5 bases). The CDR3 extends over 15 amino acids. Trimming cost V 4 bases and J 0 bases, with 12 bases left between them. Germline-derived CDR1 and CDR2 are MDHEN and SYDVKM. The DNA for the CDR3 is TGTGCCAGCAGTTCCCCCGGGGGATTGAACACTGAAGCTTTCTTT. This translates into CASSSPGGLNTEAFF.

The chain has TRBV29-1 and TRBJ2-1; no definite D call. The germline gives CDR1 SQVTM, CDR2 ANQGSEA. The CDR3 runs to 11 residues. Trimming shortened V by 4 bases and J by 3 bases, and 4 bases separated the two germline ends. CDR3 sequence: CSVVIYNEQFF. DNA of the CDR3: TGCAGCGTTGTCATCTACAATGAGCAGTTCTTC.

The rearrangement uses TRBV7-2 and TRBJ2-2; D is perhaps TRBD1 (6 bases). The V gene lost 4 bases and the J gene lost 9 bases, with 12 bases spanning the gap. The CDR3 sequence is 13 residues long. Germline loops: CDR1 SGHTA, CDR2 FQGNSA. The CDR3 DNA follows: TGTGCCAGCAGCTCCACAGGGTTCCGGGAGCTGTTTTTT. It is translated as CASSSTGFRELFF. Full variable domain (outside the CDR3, taken from reference TRBV7-2 and TRBJ2-2): GAGVSQSPSNKVTEKGKDVELRCDPISGHTALYWYRQSLGQGLEFLIYFQGNSAPDKSGLPSDRFSAERTGGSVSTLTIQRTQQEDSAVYLCASSSTGFRELFFGEGSRLTVL.